Here is one T cell receptor (beta chain) with its context. This entry comes from a study of blood T cell repertoires in COVID-19. The data were produced by immunoSEQ multiplex PCR, yet TCRdb's version contains in-frame clones alone and is incomplete. The sample lists 80,000 or so clones; under 85% were seen once. In germline, CDR1 is MNHNS, CDR2 SASEGT. The CDR3 runs to 15 residues. Trimming took 1 base from V and 2 from J; bases not matched to a gene: 2. The sequencing sample was made of peripheral blood. This receptor was identified in a human donor in a cohort sampled during active COVID-19. The chain couples TRBV6-1 to TRBJ2-1; 7 bases map to TRBD1. The CDR3 coding sequence is TGTGCCAGCAGTGAAGTCACAGGGGCCTACAATGAGCAGTTCTTC. Protein product: CASSEVTGAYNEQFF.